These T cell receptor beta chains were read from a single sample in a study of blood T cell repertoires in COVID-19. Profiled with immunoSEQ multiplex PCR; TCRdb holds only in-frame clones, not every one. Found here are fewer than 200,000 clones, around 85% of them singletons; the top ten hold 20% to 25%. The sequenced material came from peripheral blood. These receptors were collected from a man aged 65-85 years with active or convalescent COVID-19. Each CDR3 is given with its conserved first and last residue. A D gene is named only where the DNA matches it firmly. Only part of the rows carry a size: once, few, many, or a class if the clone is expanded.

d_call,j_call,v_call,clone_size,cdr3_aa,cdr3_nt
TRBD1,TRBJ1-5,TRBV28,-,CASRPLTGRNQPQHF,TGTGCCAGCAGGCCCCTGACAGGGAGGAATCAGCCCCAGCATTTT
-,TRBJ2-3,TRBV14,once,CASSQGLYLPTDTQYF,TGTGCCAGCAGCCAAGGACTATACTTACCAACAGATACGCAGTATTTT
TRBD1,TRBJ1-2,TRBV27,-,CASSKGQEHIYGYTF,TGTGCCAGCAGTAAAGGACAGGAGCATATTTATGGCTACACCTTC
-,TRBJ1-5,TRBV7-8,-,CASSFGTGDYQPQHF,TGTGCCAGCAGCTTCGGGACGGGGGATTATCAGCCCCAGCATTTT
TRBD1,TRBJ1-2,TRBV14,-,CASSQDYRGLGGYTF,TGTGCCAGCAGCCAAGACTACAGGGGGCTTGGTGGCTACACCTTC
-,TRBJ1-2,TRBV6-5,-,CASRAAGAYGYTF,TGTGCCAGCAGAGCCGCAGGGGCCTATGGCTACACCTTC
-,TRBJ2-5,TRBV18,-,CASSPPLGRETQYF,TGTGCCAGCTCACCACCCCTAGGAAGGGAGACCCAGTACTTC
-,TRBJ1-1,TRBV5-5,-,CASSLVESTEAFF,TGTGCCAGCAGCTTGGTTGAGTCGACTGAAGCTTTCTTT
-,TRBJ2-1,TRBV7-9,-,CADSGSATAYNEQFF,TGTGCGGACTCTGGTTCCGCTACGGCCTACAATGAGCAGTTCTTC
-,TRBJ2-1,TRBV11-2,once,CASSGSSGSTNGREFF,TGTGCCAGCAGCGGCTCGTCGGGATCCACGAACGGGCGGGAGTTCTTC
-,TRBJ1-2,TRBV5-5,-,CASSLGGHIYTYGYTF,TGTGCCAGCAGCTTGGGGGGGCACATTTACACCTATGGCTACACCTTC
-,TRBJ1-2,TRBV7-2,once,CASSLAFPGGYTF,TGTGCCAGCAGCTTAGCGTTCCCAGGAGGCTACACCTTC
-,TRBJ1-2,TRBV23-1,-,CASSQSRGDGYTF,TGCGCCAGCAGTCAATCCCGGGGGGATGGCTACACCTTC
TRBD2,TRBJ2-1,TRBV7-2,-,CASRGLAGGSNEQFF,TGTGCCAGTCGGGGTTTAGCGGGGGGGAGCAATGAGCAGTTCTTC
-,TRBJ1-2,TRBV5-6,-,CASSLRGGNYGYTF,TGTGCCAGCAGCTTGCGCGGGGGTAACTATGGCTACACCTTC
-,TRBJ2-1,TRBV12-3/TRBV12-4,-,CASSLASYNEQFF,TGTGCCAGCAGTTTGGCCTCCTACAATGAGCAGTTCTTC
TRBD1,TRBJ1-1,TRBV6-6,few,CASSRTGGDTEAFF,TGTGCCAGCAGCCGGACAGGGGGTGACACTGAAGCTTTCTTT
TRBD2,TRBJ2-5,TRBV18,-,CASSPGGVYGQETQYF,TGTGCCAGCTCACCGGGGGGGGTGTACGGCCAAGAGACCCAGTACTTC
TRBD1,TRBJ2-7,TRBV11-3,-,CASTSIRDRGGEQYF,TGTGCCAGCACTTCGATCCGGGACAGGGGTGGCGAGCAGTACTTC
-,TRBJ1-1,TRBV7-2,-,CASSLYWALNTEAFF,TGTGCCAGCAGCTTGTATTGGGCCCTCAACACTGAAGCTTTCTTT
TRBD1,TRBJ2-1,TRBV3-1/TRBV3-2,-,CASARQGNRDEQFF,TGTGCCAGCGCCCGACAGGGCAATAGGGATGAGCAGTTCTTC
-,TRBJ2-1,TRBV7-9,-,CASRPIRGPQGSSYNEQFF,TGTGCCAGCAGGCCAATCAGGGGCCCTCAAGGTAGCTCCTACAATGAGCAGTTCTTC
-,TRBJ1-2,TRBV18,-,CASSPLEEASYGYTF,TGTGCCAGCTCACCGTTGGAGGAGGCGAGCTATGGCTACACCTTC
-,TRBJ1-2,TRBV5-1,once,CASGSQGLGNYGYTF,TGCGCCAGCGGCTCTCAGGGGTTAGGAAACTATGGCTACACCTTC